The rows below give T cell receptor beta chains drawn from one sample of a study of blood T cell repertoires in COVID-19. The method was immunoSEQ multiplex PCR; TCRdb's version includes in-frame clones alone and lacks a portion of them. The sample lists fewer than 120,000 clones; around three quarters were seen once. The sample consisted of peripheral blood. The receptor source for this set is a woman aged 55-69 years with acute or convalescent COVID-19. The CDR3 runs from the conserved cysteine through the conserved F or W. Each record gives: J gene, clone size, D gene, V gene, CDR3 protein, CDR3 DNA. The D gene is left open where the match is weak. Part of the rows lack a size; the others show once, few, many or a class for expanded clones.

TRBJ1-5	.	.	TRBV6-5	CASSRVQGDQPQHF	TGTGCCAGCAGTCGAGTACAGGGCGATCAGCCCCAGCATTTT
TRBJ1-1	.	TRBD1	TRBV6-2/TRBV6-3	CASSYWTGVRFAEAFF	TGTGCCAGCAGTTATTGGACAGGGGTACGTTTTGCTGAAGCTTTCTTT
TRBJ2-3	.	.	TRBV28	CASSLSRGGLRGTQYF	TGTGCCAGCAGTTTATCTCGCGGGGGCCTCAGGGGTACGCAGTATTTT
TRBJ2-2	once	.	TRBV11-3	CASSLGGENTGELFF	TGTGCCAGCAGCTTAGGGGGGGAGAACACCGGGGAGCTGTTTTTT
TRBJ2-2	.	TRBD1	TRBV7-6	CASSLGGQGAQEDTGELFF	TGTGCCAGCAGCTTAGGCGGACAGGGGGCGCAAGAAGACACCGGGGAGCTGTTTTTT
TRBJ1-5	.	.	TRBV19	CASSRGGASLGNQPQHF	TGTGCCAGTAGTCGTGGGGGGGCCAGTCTTGGCAATCAGCCCCAGCATTTT
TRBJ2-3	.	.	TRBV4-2	CASSQDGWVGGQVAQYF	TGTGCCAGCAGCCAAGATGGATGGGTGGGGGGGCAGGTGGCGCAGTATTTT
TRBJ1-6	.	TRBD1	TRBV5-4	CASSLTGVNNSPLHF	TGTGCCAGCAGCTTGACAGGGGTTAATAATTCACCCCTCCACTTT
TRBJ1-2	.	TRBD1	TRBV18	CASSLDRVDGYTF	TGTGCCAGCTCTTTGGACAGGGTGGATGGCTACACCTTC
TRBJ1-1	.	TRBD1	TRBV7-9	CASRATGGNSEAFF	TGTGCCAGCAGGGCGACAGGGGGGAATTCTGAAGCTTTCTTT
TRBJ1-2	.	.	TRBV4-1	CASSPDAGGYTF	TGCGCCAGCAGCCCGGACGCGGGTGGCTACACCTTC
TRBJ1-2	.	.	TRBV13	CASSPGQVNYGYTF	TGTGCCAGCAGCCCCGGTCAGGTTAACTATGGCTACACCTTC
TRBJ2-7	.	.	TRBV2	CASSEAGMPYEQYF	TGTGCCAGCAGTGAGGCAGGGATGCCCTACGAGCAGTACTTC
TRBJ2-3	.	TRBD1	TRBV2	CASRGQGALADTQYF	TGTGCCAGCAGGGGACAGGGGGCGCTGGCAGATACGCAGTATTTT
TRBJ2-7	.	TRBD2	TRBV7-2	CASSRYSAGGPEQYF	TGTGCCAGCAGCCGTTATTCGGCGGGGGGTCCCGAGCAGTACTTC
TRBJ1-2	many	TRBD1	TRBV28	CATDVNRGYGYTF	TGTGCCACAGACGTTAACAGGGGCTATGGCTACACCTTC
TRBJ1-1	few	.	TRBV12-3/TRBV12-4	CASSLFAGVAFF	TGTGCCAGCAGTTTATTCGCAGGGGTAGCTTTCTTT
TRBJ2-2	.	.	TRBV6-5	CASSYGRGGTGELFF	TGTGCCAGCAGTTACGGGCGGGGCGGAACCGGGGAGCTGTTTTTT
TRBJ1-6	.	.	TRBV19	CASSIDRNSPLHF	TGTGCCAGTAGTATCGACAGAAATTCACCCCTCCACTTT
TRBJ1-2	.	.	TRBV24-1	CATSDGGLREGYTF	TGTGCCACCAGTGATGGTGGTCTACGGGAAGGCTACACCTTC
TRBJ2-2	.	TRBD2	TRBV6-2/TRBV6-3	CASSPYHLSQRGVGTGELFF	TGTGCCAGCAGTCCGTACCACCTCTCGCAGCGGGGGGTCGGCACCGGGGAGCTGTTTTTT
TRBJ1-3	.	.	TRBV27	CASSTLPLGNTIYF	TGTGCCAGCAGTACACTACCTCTGGGAAACACCATATATTTT
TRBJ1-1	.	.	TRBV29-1	CSVEANTEAFF	TGCAGCGTTGAGGCGAACACTGAAGCTTTCTTT
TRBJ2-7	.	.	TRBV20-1	CSANRAYEQYF	TGCAGTGCTAACAGGGCCTACGAGCAGTACTTC
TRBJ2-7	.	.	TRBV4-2	CASSLRDTYEQYF	TGTGCCAGCAGCCTCCGGGACACCTACGAGCAGTACTTC
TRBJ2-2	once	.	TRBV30	CAWSPWDSSLAGELFF	TGTGCCTGGAGTCCCTGGGACTCCTCCCTCGCCGGGGAGCTGTTTTTT
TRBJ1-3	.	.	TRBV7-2	CASSSGHPIGNTIYF	TGTGCCAGCAGCTCGGGACACCCCATTGGAAACACCATATATTTT
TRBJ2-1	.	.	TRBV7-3	CASSSFARVGRSYNEQFF	TGTGCCAGCAGCTCCTTCGCTCGGGTGGGGAGGTCCTACAATGAGCAGTTCTTC
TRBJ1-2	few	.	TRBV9	CASSVTGFVGYTF	TGTGCCAGCAGCGTTACAGGGTTCGTTGGCTACACCTTC
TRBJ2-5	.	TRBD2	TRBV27	CASSSWTSGTQETQYF	TGTGCCAGCAGTTCCTGGACTAGCGGGACCCAAGAGACCCAGTACTTC
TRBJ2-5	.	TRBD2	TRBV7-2	CASRLAGGGRETQYF	TGTGCCAGCAGACTCGCGGGGGGGGGTCGGGAGACCCAGTACTTC
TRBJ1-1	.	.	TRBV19	CASSIGNMNTEAFF	TGTGCCAGTAGTATAGGCAACATGAACACTGAAGCTTTCTTT
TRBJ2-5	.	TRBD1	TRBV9	CASSLLDRDETQYF	TGTGCCAGCAGCCTTCTCGACAGGGACGAGACCCAGTACTTC
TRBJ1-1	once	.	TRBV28	CASSLRRLTAPMNTEAFF	TGTGCCAGCAGTTTACGCCGCTTAACAGCTCCTATGAACACTGAAGCTTTCTTT
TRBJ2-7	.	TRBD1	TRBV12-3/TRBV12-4	CASSRDSIYEQYF	TGTGCCAGCAGTCGGGACAGCATTTACGAGCAGTACTTC
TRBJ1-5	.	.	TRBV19	CASRPPPGTATQPQHF	TGTGCCAGTAGACCCCCCCCCGGGACTGCTACTCAGCCCCAGCATTTT
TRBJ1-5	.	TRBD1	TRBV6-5	CASSFRGTGNQPQHF	TGTGCCAGCAGTTTCCGCGGGACAGGGAATCAGCCCCAGCATTTT
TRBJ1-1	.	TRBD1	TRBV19	CASTRMGQGTEAFF	TGTGCCAGTACTCGGATGGGACAGGGCACTGAAGCTTTCTTT
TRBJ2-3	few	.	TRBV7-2	CASSLAWGSDTQYF	TGTGCCAGCAGCTTAGCGTGGGGCTCAGATACGCAGTATTTT
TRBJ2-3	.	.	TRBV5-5	CASSLDNKGDTQYF	TGTGCCAGCAGCTTGGACAACAAGGGGGATACGCAGTATTTT
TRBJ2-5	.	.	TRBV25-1	CASSEDRGGETQYF	TGTGCCAGCAGTGAAGACAGGGGAGGGGAGACCCAGTACTTC
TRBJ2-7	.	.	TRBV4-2	CASSQGPQGSYEQYF	TGTGCCAGCAGCCAAGGTCCCCAGGGGTCCTACGAGCAGTACTTC
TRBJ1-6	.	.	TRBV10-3	CAINRQADSPLHF	TGTGCCATCAACAGACAGGCGGATTCACCCCTCCACTTT